The 17 T cell receptor beta chains listed next were all sequenced from one sample in a study of blood T cell repertoires in COVID-19. The data were produced by immunoSEQ multiplex PCR, yet TCRdb's version contains in-frame clones alone and is incomplete. Among some 250,000 clones, about 86% were seen once, and the ten largest hold 6.2%. Source material: peripheral blood. Receptor source: a man aged 60 to 69 with acute or convalescent COVID-19.

The gene calls are TRBV7-3 and TRBJ2-2; tentatively, D is TRBD1 (6 bases). V lost 5 bases to trimming and J lost 6 bases, with 7 bases between them. This CDR3 has 12 amino acids. The germline V gene has CDR1 SGHTA and CDR2 FQGTGA. In DNA, the CDR3 is TGTGCCAGCAGCAAGGGGGCCGGGGAGCTGTTTTTT. Translating it yields CASSKGAGELFF.

The V and J genes are TRBV28 and TRBJ1-1, with no clear D. Germline lookup yields CDR1 MDHEN and CDR2 SYDVKM. The CDR3 loop spans 15 amino acids. V lost 5 bases and J lost 6, with 19 bases in between. The CDR3 nucleotides read TGTGCCAGCAGTCTTACCCCACGACAAATGCCTGAAGCTTTCTTT. This codes for CASSLTPRQMPEAFF.

The chain employs TRBV29-1 and TRBJ2-7; the match to TRBD1 covers 7 bases. CDR1 is SQVTM, CDR2 ANQGSEA, per germline. The CDR3 sequence is 15 residues long. The V segment lost 3 bases and the J segment 0 bases; nucleotides outside the gene matches: 8. CDR3 in amino acids: CSVEEQWDSSYEQYF. DNA for the CDR3: TGCAGCGTTGAGGAACAGTGGGACAGCTCCTACGAGCAGTACTTC.

V usage is TRBV19 and J usage is TRBJ1-5, with a weak D call TRBD1 (6 bases). Trimming removed 3 bases from V and 6 bases from J, with 15 bases in between. The CDR3 is 15 amino acids. The V gene's germline CDR1 is LNHDA and CDR2 SQIVND (reference sequence). The CDR3 loop reads CASSIRQGRSQPQHF. CDR3 in DNA: TGTGCCAGTAGTATCCGTCAGGGGCGTAGTCAGCCCCAGCATTTT. The full variable domain, with the rest looked up from reference TRBV19 and TRBJ1-5, is DGGITQSPKYLFRKEGQNVTLSCEQNLNHDAMYWYRQDPGQGLRLIYYSQIVNDFQKGDIAEGYSVSREKKESFPLTVTSAQKNPTAFYLCASSIRQGRSQPQHFGDGTRLSIL.

The chain has TRBV11-3 and TRBJ2-2, with D maybe TRBD2 (6 bases). CDR1 and CDR2 (germline): SGHNT, YENEEA. The CDR3 sequence is 14 residues long. Trimming took 5 bases from V and 5 from J, leaving 12 bases between them. The CDR3 here is CASSRDSATGELFF. CDR3 DNA sequence: TGTGCCAGCAGCCGGGACTCCGCGACCGGGGAGCTGTTTTTT.

Details on this clone: A read error may produce the germline difference seen at one junction end. This chain links TRBV27 with TRBJ1-1, with 7 bases identical to TRBD1. The CDR3 has 15 residues. From germline, CDR1 is MNHEY and CDR2 SMNVEV (reference sequence). The CDR3 DNA is TGTGCCAGCGGTTTCTCAGGGGGTAACTACACTGAAGCTTTCTTT. It codes for CASGFSGGNYTEAFF.

This chain joins TRBV12-5 and TRBJ2-2; 7 nucleotides align to TRBD1. The V gene's germline CDR1 is LGHNT and CDR2 FRNRAP. The CDR3 loop spans 12 amino acids. After removal of 6 bases from V and 7 bases from J, the junction contained 2 bases not matched to a gene. The CDR3 coding sequence is TGTGCTAGTGGCCGGGACAGCGGGGAGCTGTTTTTT. It codes for CASGRDSGELFF.

This chain connects TRBV19 to TRBJ1-5; D uncertain. The CDR3 contains 14 residues. V lost 5 bases, J lost 7 bases, and 15 bases lay in between. Per the germline V gene, CDR1 is LNHDA and CDR2 is SQIVND (reference sequence). Here the CDR3 DNA reads TGTGCCAGTAGTCTCCAGTTAGACGGGCAGCCCCAGCATTTT. Encoded protein: CASSLQLDGQPQHF.

This chain joins TRBV12-3 or TRBV12-4 and TRBJ1-1; D gene uncertain. This CDR3 has 13 amino acids. Trimming pared 3 bases from V and 11 bases from J, leaving 16 bases between. The CDR3 spells CASSLVGKGEAFF. As DNA, the CDR3 is TGTGCCAGCAGTTTGGTCGGGAAGGGAGAGGCTTTCTTT.

The V gene is TRBV3-1 (or the pseudogene TRBV3-2), the J gene TRBJ2-7, with D unclear. Trimming cost V 1 base and J 10 bases, with 11 bases left between them. The CDR3 totals 12 residues. Germline V gene lookup returns CDR1 LGHDT and CDR2 YNNKEL (reference sequence). This CDR3 is CASSQGSLGQYF. The CDR3 nucleotides are TGTGCCAGCAGCCAAGGCTCGCTAGGTCAGTACTTC.

This clone was seen just once. The chain has TRBV5-6 and TRBJ2-7, with D perhaps TRBD2 (5 bases). In germline, CDR1 is SGHDT, CDR2 YYEEEE. The CDR3 has 13 amino acids. Between the trimmed V and J ends, which lost 1 base and 9 bases, there was a span of 14 bases. The CDR3 nucleotides read TGTGCCAGCAGCTTGAGTCAGGACCGGGGGCAGTACTTC. Protein: CASSLSQDRGQYF.

V usage is TRBV29-1 and J usage is TRBJ2-2; a possible D gene is TRBD1 (6 bases). Trimming took off 8 bases at V and 1 base at J, with 14 bases between the two ends. The CDR3 is made up of 14 amino acids. Germline CDR1 SQVTM, CDR2 ANQGSEA. This CDR3 reads CSSSSGQNTGELFF. The CDR3 DNA is TGCAGCTCGTCTTCGGGACAGAACACCGGGGAGCTGTTTTTT.

V gene TRBV7-9 combines with J gene TRBJ2-1, with TRBD2 identical over 7 bases. The CDR3 length is 17 residues. Unmatched junction bases numbered 16, after V lost 5 bases and J lost 6 bases. Per the germline V gene, CDR1 is SEHNR and CDR2 is FQNEAQ (reference sequence). DNA of the CDR3: TGTGCCAGCAGCACTAAGGGGCGGGACTATCAAAGCAATGAGCAGTTCTTC. Its translation is CASSTKGRDYQSNEQFF.

Only one count was recorded for this clone. CDR3 amino acids: CASSMGLNQETQYF. The CDR3 DNA reads TGTGCCAGCAGCATGGGACTCAACCAAGAGACCCAGTACTTC. This chain links TRBV7-2 with TRBJ2-5, with D maybe TRBD2 (6 bases). CDR3 length: 14 residues. Between the trimmed V and J ends, which lost 5 bases and 0 bases, there was a span of 10 bases. CDR1 and CDR2 from the germline V gene are SGHTA and FQGNSA.

The chain combines TRBV6-6 with TRBJ1-2; the D is unclear. The V gene's germline CDR1 is MNHNY and CDR2 SVGAGI (reference sequence). V was cut by 4 bases and J by 4 bases, with 7 bases left in between. The CDR3 has 12 residues. This CDR3 is CASSSGVYGYTF. The CDR3 bases are TGTGCCAGCAGTTCGGGAGTCTATGGCTACACCTTC.

This chain links TRBV19 with TRBJ2-7; D unclear. CDR1 is LNHDA and CDR2 is SQIVND in the germline V gene (reference sequence). Trimming stripped 3 bases from V and 3 bases from J, with 9 bases between. The CDR3 is 13 amino acids. CDR3 sequence: CASSIRLRYEQYF. The CDR3 bases are TGTGCCAGTAGTATCAGGCTTCGCTACGAGCAGTACTTC.

V usage is TRBV7-8 and J usage is TRBJ2-5, with 7 bases matching TRBD2. Germline CDR1 SGHVS, CDR2 FQNEAQ. The CDR3 sequence is 14 residues long. The V gene end was trimmed by 5 bases and the J gene end by 7 bases; junction bases not matched to a gene: 10. The CDR3 nucleotides read TGTGCCAGCAGCCGCGGGGGAGCGCAAAGGACCCAGTACTTC. The encoded protein is CASSRGGAQRTQYF.